A single sample gave rise to the 21 T cell receptor beta chains below, sequenced in a study of blood T cell repertoires in COVID-19. Profiling relied on immunoSEQ multiplex PCR, and the TCRdb table lists in-frame clones only, not all of them. The sample holds over 200,000 clones, 70% to 90% seen once. Sequencing used peripheral blood. Source of these receptors: a woman under 30 who had recovered from COVID-19.

In DNA form, the CDR3 reads TGCGCCAGCAGCTTGGGGGACAGGGGGCTTTTGAACACTGAAGCTTTCTTT. This encodes CASSLGDRGLLNTEAFF. This chain joins TRBV5-1 and TRBJ1-1; 12 nucleotides line up with TRBD1. Germline-derived CDR1 and CDR2 are SGHRS and YFSETQ. The CDR3 sequence is 17 residues long. The ends lost 0 bases at V and 0 bases at J; junction bases unmatched: 3.

This chain uses TRBV7-2 with TRBJ1-1; D perhaps matches TRBD1 (6 bases). The germline CDR1 and CDR2 sequences are SGHTA and FQGNSA. The CDR3 spans 16 residues. Trimming took off 5 bases at V and 1 base at J, with 17 bases between the two ends. CDR3 sequence: CASSLRQVVGNTEAFF. The CDR3 DNA reads TGTGCCAGCAGCCTTCGACAGGTAGTGGGGAACACTGAAGCTTTCTTT.

The chain combines TRBV7-9 with TRBJ2-3; 8 nucleotides agree with TRBD1. V shed 5 bases, J shed 2 bases, and the junction held 3 bases outside the gene matches. Germline lookup yields CDR1 SEHNR and CDR2 FQNEAQ (reference sequence). The CDR3 loop spans 14 amino acids. This chain's CDR3 is CASSTQGATDTQYF. The CDR3 DNA sequence: TGTGCCAGCAGCACCCAGGGGGCCACAGATACGCAGTATTTT.

V is TRBV6-2 or TRBV6-3 and J is TRBJ2-3, with 13 bases identical to TRBD2. Per germline, CDR1 MNHEY and CDR2 SVGEGT. The CDR3 is 16 amino acids. Germline trimming cut 6 bases from V and 2 bases from J; bases unmatched to any gene: 5. The CDR3, as DNA: TGTGCCAGCAGCAGACTAGCGGGAGGCACCACAGATACGCAGTATTTT. Translating it yields CASSRLAGGTTDTQYF.

The gene calls are TRBV6-5 and TRBJ1-5, with D perhaps TRBD1 (6 bases). CDR1 MNHEY and CDR2 SVGAGI come from the germline V gene. V gave up 8 bases and J gave up 6 bases, with 17 bases separating them. The CDR3 runs 14 residues. The CDR3 here is CASSQGGISQPQHF. As DNA, the CDR3 is TGTGCCAGCTCCCAAGGGGGTATCTCTCAGCCCCAGCATTTT.

J is TRBJ1-2 and V is TRBV12-3 or TRBV12-4; no reliable D call. The CDR3 is made up of 12 amino acids. V was trimmed by 6 bases and J by 4 bases, leaving 9 bases between them. The CDR3 here is CASREGFYGYTF. The CDR3 region has the DNA TGTGCCAGCAGGGAGGGATTCTATGGCTACACCTTC.

The chain employs TRBV3-1 (or the pseudogene TRBV3-2) and TRBJ2-5; perhaps TRBD2 as D (6 bases). The CDR3 runs 16 residues. The germline CDR1 and CDR2 sequences are LGHDT and YNNKEL (reference sequence). Trimming cost V 0 bases and J 4 bases, with 15 bases left between them. The CDR3 loop is CASSQDWRAPAETQYF. The CDR3 DNA reads as TGTGCCAGCAGCCAAGATTGGAGGGCCCCGGCAGAGACCCAGTACTTC.

This clone appeared a single time. The genes are TRBV6-2 or TRBV6-3 and TRBJ2-1, with 9 bases matching TRBD2. Germline V gives CDR1 MNHEY, CDR2 SVGEGT. After removal of 5 bases from V and 7 bases from J, the junction contained 9 bases not matched to a gene. This CDR3 has 15 amino acids. The CDR3 here is CASSLAGNIWNEQFF. The CDR3 bases are TGTGCCAGCAGTCTAGCGGGAAATATTTGGAATGAGCAGTTCTTC.

The chain uses TRBV9 and TRBJ1-4, with D perhaps matching TRBD1 (6 bases). This CDR3 has 15 amino acids. V dropped 4 bases and J dropped 7 bases, with 17 bases sitting between them. In germline, CDR1 is SGDLS, CDR2 YYNGEE. DNA of the CDR3: TGTGCCAGCAGCATATCACAGGGAGAGGGTGAAAAACTGTTTTTT. As protein: CASSISQGEGEKLFF.

This chain links TRBV7-3 with TRBJ1-1; D uncertain. This CDR3 has 14 amino acids. Trimming took off 1 base at V and 2 bases at J, with 8 bases between the two ends. Germline V gene sequence: CDR1 SGHTA, CDR2 FQGTGA. The CDR3 is CASSLNSHNTEAFF. The CDR3 nucleotides read TGTGCCAGCAGCTTAAATTCACACAACACTGAAGCTTTCTTT.

This clone was detected only a few times. This sequence joins TRBV15 and TRBJ1-4; D gene unclear. Germline-derived CDR1 and CDR2 are LNHNV and YYDKDF (reference sequence). Deletions cut 5 bases from V and 8 bases from J, with 12 bases between. The CDR3 has 13 residues. As DNA, the CDR3 is TGTGCCACCAGCCCCTGGAGATCCGAAAAACTGTTTTTT. It is translated as CATSPWRSEKLFF.

V usage is TRBV7-2 and J usage is TRBJ2-7, with 7 bases identical to TRBD1. The trim removed 3 bases at V and 2 bases at J, leaving 4 bases unmatched. CDR1 is SGHTA and CDR2 is FQGNSA in the germline V gene. The CDR3 covers 14 residues. The DNA of the CDR3 is TGTGCCAGCAGCTTCGGACAGGACACCTACGAGCAGTACTTC. Translated, it gives CASSFGQDTYEQYF.

The chain combines TRBV6-2 or TRBV6-3 with TRBJ1-5; D unclear. The CDR3 contains 14 residues. In germline, CDR1 is MNHEY, CDR2 SVGEGT. V was pared by 2 bases and J by 5 bases, with 10 bases between. The CDR3 DNA sequence: TGTGCCAGCAGTTACGTGTCCCCATATCAGCCCCAGCATTTT. Protein sequence: CASSYVSPYQPQHF.

This chain links TRBV30 with TRBJ1-1; D is uncertain. CDR3 size: 13 residues. V lost 1 base and J 6 bases, leaving 12 bases between the germline ends. CDR1 is GTSNPN, CDR2 SVGIG, per germline (reference sequence). The CDR3 loop reads CAWSAPSGAEAFF. The CDR3 DNA sequence: TGTGCCTGGAGTGCTCCCTCAGGCGCTGAAGCTTTCTTT.

This sequence joins TRBV28 and TRBJ1-6; D unresolved. CDR1 and CDR2 from the germline V gene are MDHEN and SYDVKM. The CDR3 length is 15 residues. V was pared by 5 bases and J by 8 bases, with 16 bases between. CDR3 region: CASSPLRGEDSPLHF. In DNA form, the CDR3 reads TGTGCCAGCAGTCCGCTACGAGGAGAAGATTCACCCCTCCACTTT.

This chain uses TRBV7-2 with TRBJ1-6; D not resolved. Looked up from germline, CDR1 is SGHTA and CDR2 is FQGNSA. V was pared by 5 bases and J by 11 bases, with 19 bases between. This CDR3 contains 15 residues. CDR3 amino acids: CASSPPTAEFTPLHF. DNA for the CDR3: TGTGCCAGCAGCCCCCCGACGGCGGAATTTACACCCCTCCACTTT.

The chain joins TRBV18 to TRBJ1-3, with D possibly matching TRBD1 (5 bases). The CDR3 covers 17 residues. The germline V and J ends were trimmed by 2 bases and 0 bases, with 14 bases remaining between them. The germline CDR1 and CDR2 sequences are KGHSH and LQKENI. CDR3 protein: CASSPKGQPSSGNTIYF. The CDR3 bases are TGTGCCAGCTCACCAAAAGGACAACCGAGCTCTGGAAACACCATATATTTT.

The rearrangement joins TRBV7-9 to TRBJ2-2, with D unclear. Per the germline V gene, CDR1 is SEHNR and CDR2 is FQNEAQ (reference sequence). The CDR3 is 13 amino acids. The ends were cut back, 3 bases at V and 8 bases at J, with 10 bases in the middle. This CDR3 is CASSFQTEGELFF. The CDR3 region has the DNA TGTGCCAGCAGCTTCCAGACTGAGGGGGAGCTGTTTTTT. The whole variable domain, remainder taken from reference TRBV7-9 and TRBJ2-2, is DTGVSQNPRHKITKRGQNVTFRCDPISEHNRLYWYRQTLGQGPEFLTYFQNEAQLEKSRLLSDRFSAERPKGSFSTLEIQRTEQGDSAMYLCASSFQTEGELFFGEGSRLTVL.

This rearrangement joins TRBV7-2 to TRBJ2-7; TRBD2 might be the D (6 bases). V shed 3 bases and J shed 0 bases, with 9 bases lying between them. Per the germline V gene, CDR1 is SGHTA and CDR2 is FQGNSA. The CDR3 spans 14 residues. The CDR3 region has the DNA TGTGCCAGCAGCTTTAGGGACTTCTCCTACGAGCAGTACTTC. It is translated as CASSFRDFSYEQYF.

The chain is built from TRBV27 and TRBJ1-5, with 8 bases aligning to TRBD1. After removal of 6 bases from V and 6 bases from J, the junction contained 7 bases not matched to a gene. In germline, CDR1 is MNHEY, CDR2 SMNVEV (reference sequence). The CDR3 covers 14 residues. CDR3 DNA: TGTGCCAGCAGAGTCACAGGGGGTAGTCAGCCCCAGCATTTT. Translated: CASRVTGGSQPQHF.

V usage is TRBV3-1 (or the pseudogene TRBV3-2) and J usage is TRBJ1-5, with 7 bases identical to TRBD1. Germline CDR1 LGHDT, CDR2 YNNKEL (reference sequence). After removal of 4 bases from V and 2 bases from J, the junction contained 11 bases not matched to a gene. CDR3 length: 17 residues. Written as DNA, the CDR3 is TGTGCCAGCAGCCCGACGAGAGGCACAGGGGGCAATCAGCCCCAGCATTTT. This translates into CASSPTRGTGGNQPQHF.